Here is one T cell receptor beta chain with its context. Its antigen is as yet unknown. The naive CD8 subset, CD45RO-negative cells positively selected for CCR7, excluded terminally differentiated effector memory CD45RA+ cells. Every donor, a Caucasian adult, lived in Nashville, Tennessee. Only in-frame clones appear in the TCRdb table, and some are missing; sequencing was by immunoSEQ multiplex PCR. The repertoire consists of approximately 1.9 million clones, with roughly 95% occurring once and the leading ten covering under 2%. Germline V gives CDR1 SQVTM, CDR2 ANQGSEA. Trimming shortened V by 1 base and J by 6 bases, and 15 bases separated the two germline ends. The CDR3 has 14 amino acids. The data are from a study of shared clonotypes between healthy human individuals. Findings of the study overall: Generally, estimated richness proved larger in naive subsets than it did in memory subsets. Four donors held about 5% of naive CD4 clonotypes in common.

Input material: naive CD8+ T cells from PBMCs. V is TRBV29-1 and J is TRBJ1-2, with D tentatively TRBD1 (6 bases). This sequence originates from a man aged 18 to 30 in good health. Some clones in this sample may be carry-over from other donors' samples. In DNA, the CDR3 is TGCAGCGTTGAAGTCCGGGGGCGCAAGCATGGCTACACCTTC. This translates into CSVEVRGRKHGYTF.